The present T cell receptor (beta chain) was sequenced within a study of cytomegalovirus exposure and HLA in healthy donors. General study points: Most sequenced TCRs were rare (though some public TCRs occurred in many donors).

The CDR3 sequence is 17 residues long. Per germline, CDR1 MDHEN and CDR2 SYDVKM. V shed 7 bases and J shed 2 bases, with 21 bases lying between them. Vbeta (60) and Jbeta (13) primers were used in the PCR. The method was immunoSEQ multiplex PCR; TCRdb's version includes in-frame clones alone and lacks a portion of them. The sample carries about 140,000 clones, 82% recorded once. For this clone: Its matching antigen is unknown.

Sequenced input: PBMCs. The clonotype was recovered from a woman aged 40-49 years in good health and CMV-seronegative. The rearrangement joins TRBV28 to TRBJ1-5; D call uncertain. In DNA form, the CDR3 reads TGTGCCAGCACCTTGACGTCAGGCGAGTTAGGCAATCAGCCCCAGCATTTT. The encoded protein is CASTLTSGELGNQPQHF.